This T cell receptor (beta chain) was sequenced in a study of blood T cells in healthy people across ages. A minimum of 5 micrograms of total RNA was extracted per sample. This clonotype was observed a few times. For the second PCR, which ran for 7 to 11 cycles, a sample-barcoded 5' primer and a J-beta primer mix were used. Each cDNA molecule was tagged by a template-switch adaptor with 12 random nucleotides. TCRdb recomputed calls from the 5' RACE reads with MiXCR, one row per CDR3 protein. Seen here are 1.5 million to 2 million distinct CDR3 sequences, 28% observed once, and the top ten hold over 7%. With 0 bases clipped from V and 5 bases from J, the junction kept 11 bases outside the gene matches. Germline assignment: CDR1 SGHVS and CDR2 FNYEAQ. This CDR3 has 18 residues.

Sequencing input: blood. V and J are TRBV7-6 and TRBJ2-5; 11 positions match TRBD2. The sequence was obtained from a woman aged 25 to 39 in good health. Here the CDR3 reads CASSLALSSGRTLETQYF. CDR3 bases: TGTGCCAGCAGCTTAGCGCTGTCTAGCGGGAGGACCCTGGAGACCCAGTACTTC. Full variable domain (missing parts from reference TRBV7-6 and TRBJ2-5): GAGVSQSPRYKVTKRGQDVALRCDPISGHVSLYWYRQALGQGPEFLTYFNYEAQQDKSGLPNDRFSAERPEGSISTLTIQRTEQRDSAMYRCASSLALSSGRTLETQYFGPGTRLLVL.